The rows below give T cell receptor beta chains drawn from one sample of a study of shared clonotypes between healthy human individuals. The assay was immunoSEQ multiplex PCR, and TCRdb's table has in-frame clones only and misses some. The profile covers about a million clones, with around 75% appearing a single time and approximately 1.5% taken by the ten largest. The sequenced material came from memory CD4+ T cells sorted from blood. These receptors all come from a young man in good health. The CDR3 runs from the conserved cysteine through the conserved F or W. Fields, in order: D gene, V gene, clone size, J gene, CDR3 protein, CDR3 DNA. D genes are given only for firm matches. Clone sizes are given selectively: once, few, many, or a class where the clone is expanded.

>TRBD2|TRBV14|-|TRBJ2-5
CASSREGRRYQETQYF
TGTGCCAGCAGCCGGGAGGGTCGGCGGTACCAAGAGACCCAGTACTTC
>TRBD1|TRBV23-1|few|TRBJ1-2
CASYRGNDGYTF
TGCGCCAGCTACAGGGGAAACGATGGCTACACCTTC
>-|TRBV2|-|TRBJ2-2
CASSDSGDGGELFF
TGTGCCAGCAGTGATTCGGGGGATGGCGGGGAGCTGTTTTTT
>-|TRBV19|-|TRBJ1-5
CASSIEGGNKPQHF
TGTGCCAGTAGTATAGAGGGAGGGAACAAACCCCAGCATTTT
>TRBD2|TRBV28|-|TRBJ2-1
CASSLSTSGPLNEQFF
TGTGCCAGCAGTTTATCGACTAGCGGGCCCCTGAATGAGCAGTTCTTC
>-|TRBV4-2|many|TRBJ2-2
CASSQDSGGGNTGELFF
TGTGCCAGCAGCCAAGATTCCGGGGGAGGGAACACCGGGGAGCTGTTTTTT
>TRBD2|TRBV9|-|TRBJ2-2
CASSGPGGMDTGELFF
TGTGCCAGCAGCGGACCGGGGGGGATGGACACCGGGGAGCTGTTTTTT
>-|TRBV19|-|TRBJ1-3
CASSISRGNTIYF
TGTGCCAGTAGTATTTCACGTGGAAACACCATATATTTT
>-|TRBV7-2|-|TRBJ2-7
CASQQGSEQYF
TGTGCCAGTCAACAGGGAAGTGAGCAGTACTTC
>TRBD1|TRBV19|-|TRBJ2-7
CATRGNSGDRALNLYEQYF
TGTGCCACCAGAGGAAATTCCGGGGACAGGGCACTCAACCTCTACGAGCAGTACTTC
>TRBD1|TRBV5-6|-|TRBJ1-2
CASSPLQPGTGANYGYTF
TGTGCCAGCAGCCCCCTCCAGCCCGGGACAGGGGCTAACTATGGCTACACCTTC
>-|TRBV6-5|-|TRBJ1-1
CASSYTLGRTEAFF
TGTGCCAGCAGTTACACCCTAGGGCGCACTGAAGCTTTCTTT
>-|TRBV5-1|-|TRBJ2-1
CASSPGGSLFQKQFF
TGCGCCAGCAGCCCCGGAGGTAGCCTGTTCCAAAAGCAGTTCTTC
>TRBD2|TRBV18|-|TRBJ2-2
CASSPTGLANTGELFF
TGTGCCAGCTCACCCACAGGACTAGCGAACACCGGGGAGCTGTTTTTT
>-|TRBV27|few|TRBJ2-3
CASSTDHRSTQYF
TGTGCCAGCAGTACCGATCACAGGTCAACGCAGTATTTT
>-|TRBV18|once|TRBJ2-7
CASSLRGHEQYF
TGTGCCAGCTCACTTCGGGGGCACGAGCAGTACTTC
>-|TRBV11-2|few|TRBJ2-2
CASSLDDTGELFF
TGTGCCAGCAGCTTAGATGACACCGGGGAGCTGTTTTTT
>-|TRBV5-1|-|TRBJ1-1
CASRVDGQPNTEAFF
TGCGCCAGCAGAGTCGACGGACAGCCAAACACTGAAGCTTTCTTT
>TRBD1|TRBV12-5|many|TRBJ2-1
CASGLKRQGVSSYNEQFF
TGTGCTAGTGGTTTGAAGAGACAGGGGGTTAGCTCCTACAATGAGCAGTTCTTC
>-|TRBV5-1|-|TRBJ2-7
CASSLSGQGKYF
TGCGCCAGCAGCTTGTCGGGGCAGGGGAAATACTTC
>TRBD2|TRBV5-1|few|TRBJ2-3
CASTFGTSGGLGTDTQYF
TGCGCCAGCACATTTGGGACTAGCGGGGGATTGGGCACAGATACGCAGTATTTT